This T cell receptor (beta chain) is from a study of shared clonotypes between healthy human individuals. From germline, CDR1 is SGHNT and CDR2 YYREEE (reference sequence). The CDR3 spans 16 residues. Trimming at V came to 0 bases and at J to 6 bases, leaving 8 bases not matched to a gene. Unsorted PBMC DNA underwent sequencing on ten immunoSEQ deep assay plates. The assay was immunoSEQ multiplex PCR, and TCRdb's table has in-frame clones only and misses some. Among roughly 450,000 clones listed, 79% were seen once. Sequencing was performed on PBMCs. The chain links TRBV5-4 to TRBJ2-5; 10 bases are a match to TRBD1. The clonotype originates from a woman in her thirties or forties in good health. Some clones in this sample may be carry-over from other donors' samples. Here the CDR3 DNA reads TGTGCCAGCAGCTTGGGGGGACAGGGGACCGGACAGACCCAGTACTTC. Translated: CASSLGGQGTGQTQYF.